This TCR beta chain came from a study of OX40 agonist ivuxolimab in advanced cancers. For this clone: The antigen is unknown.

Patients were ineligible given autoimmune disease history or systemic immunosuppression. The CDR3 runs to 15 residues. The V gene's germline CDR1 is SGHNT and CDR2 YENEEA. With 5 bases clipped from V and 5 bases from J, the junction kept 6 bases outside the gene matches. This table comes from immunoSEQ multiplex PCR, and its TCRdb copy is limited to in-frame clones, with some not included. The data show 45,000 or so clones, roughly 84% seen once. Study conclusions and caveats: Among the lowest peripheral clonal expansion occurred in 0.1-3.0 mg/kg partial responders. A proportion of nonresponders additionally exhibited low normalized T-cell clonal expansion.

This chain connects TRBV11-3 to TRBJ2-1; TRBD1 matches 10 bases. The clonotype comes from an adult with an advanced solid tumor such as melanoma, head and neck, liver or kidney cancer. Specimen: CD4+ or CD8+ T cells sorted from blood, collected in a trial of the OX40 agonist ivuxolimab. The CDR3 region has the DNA TGTGCCAGCAGCAAAGCCGGGACAGGGGACAATGAGCAGTTCTTC. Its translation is CASSKAGTGDNEQFF.